The 22 T cell receptor beta chains reported below all come from one sample, sequenced in a study of cytomegalovirus exposure and HLA in healthy donors. The primer mix had 60 Vbeta and 13 Jbeta primers. Clones were sequenced by immunoSEQ multiplex PCR, and TCRdb holds only the in-frame ones, with some missing. Among some 140,000 clones listed, around 85% were seen once. Sequences were obtained from PBMCs. The receptors come from a woman aged 25-40 years in good health and CMV-seropositive.

The chain joins TRBV5-1 to TRBJ1-1; the D gene is possibly TRBD1 (5 bases). Germline CDR1 reads SGHRS; CDR2 reads YFSETQ. The CDR3 is 13 residues long. With 4 bases removed from V and 4 bases from J, the gap between germline ends came to 11 bases. The CDR3 sequence is CASSDSGFTEAFF. For the CDR3, the DNA is TGCGCCAGCAGCGACTCAGGGTTCACTGAAGCTTTCTTT.

The chain has TRBV4-1 and TRBJ1-3, with a tentative D call TRBD1 (6 bases). The length of the CDR3 is 17 residues. V lost 3 bases to trimming and J lost 4 bases, with 19 bases between them. Germline-derived CDR1 and CDR2 are MGHRA and YSYEKL. The chain's CDR3 is CASSQPWGQGPGNTIYF. The DNA of the CDR3 is TGCGCCAGCAGCCAGCCATGGGGGCAAGGGCCAGGAAACACCATATATTTT.

The rearrangement uses TRBV2 and TRBJ2-7; TRBD2 matches 7 bases. From germline, CDR1 is SNHLY and CDR2 FYNNEI. The CDR3 is 13 amino acids. The J segment lost 1 base and the V segment lost 7 bases, leaving 4 bases of the junction unmatched. CDR3: CASTRDYSYEQYF. In DNA, the CDR3 is TGTGCCAGCACCCGGGACTATTCCTACGAGCAGTACTTC.

The V and J genes are TRBV18 and TRBJ2-1; a possible D gene is TRBD1 (5 bases). V was shortened by 3 bases and J by 3 bases, with 15 bases between the two germline ends. CDR1 and CDR2 from the germline V gene are KGHSH and LQKENI. CDR3 length: 16 amino acids. CDR3 sequence reads: CASSPSQGSIYNEQFF. CDR3 nucleotides: TGTGCCAGCTCACCGAGTCAGGGCTCAATCTACAATGAGCAGTTCTTC.

This rearrangement joins TRBV27 to TRBJ2-7; D call uncertain. The CDR3 is made up of 14 amino acids. Trimming removed 2 bases at V and 4 bases at J, with 12 bases between. The germline V gene encodes CDR1 MNHEY and CDR2 SMNVEV (reference sequence). The CDR3 region is CASSLALPGYEQYF. CDR3 sequence (DNA): TGTGCCAGCAGTTTAGCACTTCCTGGTTACGAGCAGTACTTC.

This clone was found once. V and J are TRBV18 and TRBJ2-1, with D possibly being TRBD2 (6 bases). Trimming shortened V by 3 bases and J by 7 bases, and 16 bases separated the two germline ends. Germline CDR1 and CDR2: KGHSH and LQKENI. The CDR3 has 15 amino acids. In nucleotides, the CDR3 is TGTGCCAGCTCACCTCTAAGAGGAGGGACTAATGAGCAGTTCTTC. Protein sequence: CASSPLRGGTNEQFF.

This clone was seen just once. The chain links TRBV6-1 to TRBJ2-2, with D perhaps TRBD1 (5 bases). From germline, CDR1 is MNHNS and CDR2 SASEGT. The CDR3 spans 14 residues. With 6 bases removed from V and 0 bases from J, the gap between germline ends came to 8 bases. The CDR3 sequence is CASRDTPNTGELFF. CDR3 nucleotide sequence: TGTGCCAGCAGGGACACTCCGAACACCGGGGAGCTGTTTTTT.

This chain uses TRBV28 with TRBJ1-1; 8 positions match TRBD1. J lost 0 bases, V lost 7 bases, and 13 bases had no gene match. The CDR3 covers 17 residues. Germline CDR1 MDHEN, CDR2 SYDVKM. The CDR3 DNA follows: TGTGCCAGCAAGACGGACAGGGAGCTAACGCTGAACACTGAAGCTTTCTTT. Its protein is CASKTDRELTLNTEAFF.

This rearrangement joins TRBV5-4 to TRBJ1-6, with 10 bases identical to TRBD1. The CDR3 is 15 residues long. Germline V lookup: CDR1 SGHNT, CDR2 YYREEE (reference sequence). Trimming removed 4 bases from V and 7 bases from J; junction bases left unmatched: 5. The CDR3 region has the DNA TGTGCCAGCAGCCGGGGGACAGGGGTGAATTCACCCCTCCACTTT. Translating gives CASSRGTGVNSPLHF.

This clone showed up just once. This chain joins TRBV4-1 and TRBJ1-1, with D possibly matching TRBD1 (6 bases). Germline values: CDR1 MGHRA, CDR2 YSYEKL. Trimming stripped 3 bases from V and 1 base from J, with 12 bases between. CDR3 length: 15 residues. The DNA for the CDR3 is TGCGCCAGCAGCCAGAACAGGGAAGGGAACACTGAAGCTTTCTTT. Amino acid sequence: CASSQNREGNTEAFF.

This clone was recorded once. The genes are TRBV6-1 and TRBJ2-1; D is undetermined. This CDR3 has 10 amino acids. V was pared by 11 bases and J by 13 bases, with 15 bases between. Germline V lookup: CDR1 MNHNS, CDR2 SASEGT. CDR3 sequence: CAAAELLQFF. The CDR3 bases are TGTGCCGCCGCTGAACTTTTACAGTTCTTC.

The rearrangement uses TRBV9 and TRBJ1-2; D is ambiguous. With 3 bases removed from V and 8 bases from J, the gap between germline ends came to 8 bases. The V gene's germline CDR1 is SGDLS and CDR2 YYNGEE. This CDR3 contains 11 residues. The CDR3 DNA follows: TGTGCCAGCAGCGCAACCCGGGGCTACACCTTC. It codes for CASSATRGYTF.

The chain employs TRBV11-3 and TRBJ2-4; maybe TRBD2 (5 bases). Germline V lookup: CDR1 SGHNT, CDR2 YENEEA. V was clipped by 5 bases and J by 5 bases, with 10 bases between them. The CDR3 is made up of 13 amino acids. This chain's CDR3 is CASSAGYENIQYF. In DNA form, the CDR3 reads TGTGCCAGCAGCGCGGGCTACGAAAACATTCAGTACTTC.

The chain couples TRBV6-1 to TRBJ1-1; 11 bases match TRBD1. CDR1 and CDR2 from the germline V gene are MNHNS and SASEGT. The CDR3 totals 13 residues. Trimming removed 6 bases from V and 5 bases from J; junction bases left unmatched: 2. The CDR3 reads CASRWDRGTEAFF. DNA for the CDR3: TGTGCCAGCAGATGGGACAGGGGGACTGAAGCTTTCTTT.

The J gene is TRBJ2-2, the V gene TRBV2; 7 nucleotides line up with TRBD1. J lost 4 bases, V lost 4 bases, and 3 bases had no gene match. The CDR3 is made up of 14 amino acids. Germline V lookup: CDR1 SNHLY, CDR2 FYNNEI. The CDR3 sequence: CASSVTGATGELFF. As DNA, the CDR3 is TGTGCCAGCAGTGTTACAGGGGCCACCGGGGAGCTGTTTTTT.

V and J are TRBV5-6 and TRBJ2-7, with D possibly matching TRBD2 (6 bases). Germline CDR1 reads SGHDT; CDR2 reads YYEEEE. The CDR3 runs to 14 residues. V gave up 0 bases and J gave up 9 bases, with 16 bases separating them. The CDR3 spells CASSLGSPGVVQYF. CDR3 nucleotides: TGTGCCAGCAGCTTGGGGAGCCCGGGGGTTGTGCAGTACTTC.

The chain carries TRBV20-1 and TRBJ1-2; D remains ambiguous. The CDR3 contains 10 residues. Per germline, CDR1 DFQATT and CDR2 SNEGSKA (reference sequence). V shed 3 bases and J shed 3 bases, with 2 bases lying between them. The CDR3 protein is CSASYYGYTF. CDR3 sequence (DNA): TGCAGTGCTAGCTACTATGGCTACACCTTC.

The chain has TRBV28 and TRBJ2-7, with 8 bases identical to TRBD1. From germline, CDR1 is MDHEN and CDR2 SYDVKM. After removal of 7 bases from V and 6 bases from J, the junction contained 20 bases not matched to a gene. This CDR3 is 17 amino acids long. The DNA of the CDR3 is TGTGCCAGCACCACCTCCGGGGGTCGGACAGGGTCTAGCGAGCAGTACTTC. It translates to CASTTSGGRTGSSEQYF.

V gene TRBV6-1 combines with J gene TRBJ1-2; possibly TRBD1 for D (5 bases). This CDR3 has 12 residues. Looked up from germline, CDR1 is MNHNS and CDR2 is SASEGT. V dropped 7 bases and J dropped 8 bases, with 14 bases sitting between them. The CDR3 DNA sequence: TGTGCCAGCACAAACGGGGGAAACGGCTACACCTTC. This codes for CASTNGGNGYTF.

The genes are TRBV5-1 and TRBJ1-1; tentative D call: TRBD1 (6 bases). The V end lost 4 bases, the J end lost 1 base, and 17 bases lay between the germline ends. Germline V gene sequence: CDR1 SGHRS, CDR2 YFSETQ. This CDR3 spans 16 amino acids. CDR3 nucleotide sequence: TGCGCCAGCAGCCGCAAACCCGGGACACAGAACACTGAAGCTTTCTTT. Amino acids: CASSRKPGTQNTEAFF.

The chain joins TRBV30 to TRBJ1-5; weak D call: TRBD1 (6 bases). Germline loops: CDR1 GTSNPN, CDR2 SVGIG (reference sequence). The germline V and J ends were trimmed by 0 bases and 4 bases, with 10 bases remaining between them. The CDR3 has 14 amino acids. The CDR3: CAWSVLTGNQPQHF. Here the CDR3 DNA reads TGTGCCTGGAGTGTTCTCACAGGGAATCAGCCCCAGCATTTT.

The chain has TRBV10-3 and TRBJ1-1; TRBD1 might be the D (5 bases). Per the germline V gene, CDR1 is ENHRY and CDR2 is SYGVKD. This CDR3 has 16 residues. V lost 0 bases, J lost 0 bases, and 11 bases lay in between. This CDR3 is CAISESAGIMNTEAFF. The DNA of the CDR3 is TGTGCCATCAGTGAGTCGGCAGGGATCATGAACACTGAAGCTTTCTTT.